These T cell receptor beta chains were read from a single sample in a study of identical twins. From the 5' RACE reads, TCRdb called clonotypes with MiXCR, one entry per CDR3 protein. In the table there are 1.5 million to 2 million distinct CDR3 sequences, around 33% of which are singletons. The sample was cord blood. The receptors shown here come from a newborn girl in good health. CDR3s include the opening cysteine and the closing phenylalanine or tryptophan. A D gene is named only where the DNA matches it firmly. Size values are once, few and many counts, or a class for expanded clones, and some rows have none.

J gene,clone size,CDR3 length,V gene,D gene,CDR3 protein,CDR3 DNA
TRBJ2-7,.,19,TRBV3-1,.,CASSQRLGGGHSSYNEQYF,TGTGCCAGCAGCCAACGACTTGGAGGGGGACACAGCTCCTACAATGAGCAGTACTTC
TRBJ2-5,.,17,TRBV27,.,CASSLSRGRARNNEQYF,TGTGCCAGCAGTTTATCCCGGGGGCGGGCAAGGAACAATGAGCAGTACTTC
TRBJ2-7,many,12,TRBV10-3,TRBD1,CAATGGLNEQYF,TGTGCCGCCACAGGGGGGCTCAACGAGCAGTACTTC
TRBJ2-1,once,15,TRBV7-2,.,CASSRGTILYNEQFF,TGTGCCAGCAGCCGCGGGACCATCCTTTACAATGAGCAGTTCTTC
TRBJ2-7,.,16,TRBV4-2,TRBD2,CASSPKTKTSGYEQYF,TGTGCCAGCAGCCCCAAAACCAAGACTAGCGGCTACGAGCAGTACTTC
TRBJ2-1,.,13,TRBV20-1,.,CSASVVSYNEQFF,TGCAGTGCTAGCGTCGTCTCCTACAATGAGCAGTTCTTC
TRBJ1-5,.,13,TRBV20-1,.,CSATGQSYQPQHF,TGCAGTGCTACCGGACAGTCCTATCAGCCCCAGCATTTT
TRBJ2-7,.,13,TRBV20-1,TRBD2,CSAWGGSSYEQYF,TGCAGTGCTTGGGGGGGAAGCTCCTACGAGCAGTACTTC
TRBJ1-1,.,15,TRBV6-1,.,CASSDGGGGNTEAFF,TGTGCCAGCAGTGACGGAGGAGGGGGGAACACTGAAGCTTTCTTT
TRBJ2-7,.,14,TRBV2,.,CASPDMRGSYEQYF,TGTGCCAGCCCGGACATGAGGGGATCCTACGAGCAGTACTTC
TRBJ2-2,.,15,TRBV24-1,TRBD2,CATSDPRLASGELFF,TGTGCCACCAGTGATCCGAGACTAGCTTCGGGGGAGCTGTTTTTT
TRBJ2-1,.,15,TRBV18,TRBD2,CASSPLAGGQNEQFF,TGTGCCAGCTCACCACTAGCGGGAGGCCAGAATGAGCAGTTCTTC
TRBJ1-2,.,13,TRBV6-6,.,CASSSNRSSGYTF,TGTGCCAGCAGTTCGAACAGGTCCTCTGGCTACACCTTC
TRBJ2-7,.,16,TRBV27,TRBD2,CASSLSASGPYNEQYF,TGTGCCAGCAGTTTATCGGCTAGCGGGCCCTACAATGAGCAGTACTTC
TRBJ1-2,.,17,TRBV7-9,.,CASSLIGSDPFNYGYTF,TGTGCCAGCAGCTTAATCGGCAGCGACCCTTTTAACTATGGCTACACCTTC
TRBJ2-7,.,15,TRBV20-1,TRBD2,CSARIAGASPYEQYF,TGCAGTGCTAGAATCGCGGGAGCCTCTCCCTACGAGCAGTACTTC
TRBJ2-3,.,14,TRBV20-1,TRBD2,CSASTSGGTDTQYF,TGCAGTGCCTCGACTAGCGGAGGCACAGATACGCAGTATTTT
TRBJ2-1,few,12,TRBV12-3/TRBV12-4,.,CASRNRHNEQFF,TGTGCCAGCAGAAATCGGCACAATGAGCAGTTCTTC
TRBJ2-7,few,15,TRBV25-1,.,CASSRRVGGTYEQYF,TGTGCCAGCAGCCGAAGGGTAGGGGGTACCTACGAGCAGTACTTC
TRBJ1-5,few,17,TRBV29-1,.,CSVEKGGVSRHNQPQHF,TGCAGCGTTGAAAAAGGGGGTGTGAGCAGGCACAATCAGCCCCAGCATTTT
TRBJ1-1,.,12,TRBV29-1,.,CSVGSVWTEAFF,TGCAGCGTTGGATCGGTATGGACTGAAGCTTTCTTT
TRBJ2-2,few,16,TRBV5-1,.,CASSLAERTNTGELFF,TGCGCCAGCAGCTTGGCCGAGCGGACGAACACCGGGGAGCTGTTTTTT
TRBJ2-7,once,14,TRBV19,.,CASSFGDTNYEQYF,TGTGCCAGTAGTTTTGGGGACACAAACTACGAGCAGTACTTC
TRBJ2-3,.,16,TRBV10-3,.,CAISERTGSSTDTQYF,TGTGCCATCAGTGAAAGGACGGGATCGAGCACAGATACGCAGTATTTT
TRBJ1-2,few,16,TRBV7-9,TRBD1,CASSLAGQLSNYGYTF,TGTGCCAGCAGCTTAGCGGGACAGCTTTCTAACTATGGCTACACCTTC
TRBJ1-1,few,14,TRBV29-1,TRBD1,CSADRGAGNTEAFF,TGCAGCGCCGACAGGGGCGCGGGGAACACTGAAGCTTTCTTT
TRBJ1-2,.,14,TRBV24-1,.,CATSDPGRIYGYTF,TGTGCCACCAGTGATCCTGGACGGATCTATGGCTACACCTTC
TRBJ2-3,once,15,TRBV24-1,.,CATSDIQRSRDTQYF,TGTGCCACCAGTGATATCCAGCGGTCCCGGGATACGCAGTATTTT
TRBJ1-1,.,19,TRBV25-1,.,CASSATNFGASRGNTEAFF,TGTGCCAGCAGTGCCACTAATTTCGGGGCCTCCCGAGGGAACACTGAAGCTTTCTTT
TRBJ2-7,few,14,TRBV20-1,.,CSAKESVRGDEQYF,TGCAGTGCTAAGGAATCGGTTCGGGGAGACGAGCAGTACTTC
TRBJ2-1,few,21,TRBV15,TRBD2,CATSRVFFGLAGGPSYNEQFF,TGTGCCACCAGCAGAGTTTTCTTTGGACTAGCGGGAGGGCCCTCCTACAATGAGCAGTTCTTC
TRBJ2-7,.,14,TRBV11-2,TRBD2,CASSLELANYEQYF,TGTGCCAGCAGCTTGGAACTAGCGAACTACGAGCAGTACTTC
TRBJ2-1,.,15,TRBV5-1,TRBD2,CASGPSLAGGNEQFF,TGCGCCAGCGGCCCTTCACTAGCGGGAGGCAATGAGCAGTTCTTC
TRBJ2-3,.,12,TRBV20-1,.,CSLTRSTDTQYF,TGCAGCCTTACCAGGAGCACAGATACGCAGTATTTT
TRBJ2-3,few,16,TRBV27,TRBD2,CASSFTPGLVTDTQYF,TGTGCCAGCAGTTTCACTCCGGGACTAGTCACAGATACGCAGTATTTT
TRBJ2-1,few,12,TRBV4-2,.,CASSQGTGIEFF,TGTGCCAGCAGCCAAGGGACTGGCATCGAGTTCTTC
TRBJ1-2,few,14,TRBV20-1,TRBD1,CSAPERQGHYGYTF,TGCAGTGCTCCTGAAAGACAGGGACACTATGGCTACACCTTC
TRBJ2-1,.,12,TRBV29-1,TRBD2,CSAGGTRETQFF,TGCAGCGCGGGGGGAACTAGAGAGACCCAGTTCTTC
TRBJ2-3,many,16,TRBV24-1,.,CATSDSSQGRADTQYF,TGTGCCACCAGTGACTCCTCACAGGGAAGGGCAGATACGCAGTATTTT
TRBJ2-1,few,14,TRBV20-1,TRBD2,CSANGLASGVGQFF,TGCAGTGCTAATGGGTTGGCTAGCGGGGTGGGGCAGTTCTTC
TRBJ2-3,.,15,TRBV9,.,CASSVGAGPTDTQYF,TGTGCCAGCAGCGTAGGGGCGGGCCCCACAGATACGCAGTATTTT
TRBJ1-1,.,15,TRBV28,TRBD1,CASSTPGGGNTEAFF,TGTGCCAGCAGTACCCCAGGGGGGGGGAACACTGAAGCTTTCTTT
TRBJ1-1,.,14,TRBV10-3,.,CAISEPGMNTVAFF,TGTGCCATCAGTGAGCCCGGCATGAACACTGTAGCTTTCTTT
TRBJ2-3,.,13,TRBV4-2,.,CASSRGGGDTQYF,TGTGCCAGCAGCCGAGGAGGGGGGGATACGCAGTATTTT
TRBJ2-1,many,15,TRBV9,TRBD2,CASSVGTSAYNEQFF,TGCGCCAGCAGCGTCGGGACTAGCGCGTACAATGAGCAGTTCTTC
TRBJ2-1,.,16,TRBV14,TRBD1,CASSLKYRGPDNEQFF,TGTGCCAGCAGCTTGAAATACAGGGGGCCGGACAATGAGCAGTTCTTC
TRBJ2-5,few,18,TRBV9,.,CASSVTFAGGTKGETQYF,TGTGCCAGCAGCGTAACGTTTGCAGGGGGGACGAAAGGAGAGACCCAGTACTTC
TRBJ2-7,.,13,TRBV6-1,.,CACSEHPSLEQYF,TGTGCCTGCAGTGAACATCCCTCCCTCGAGCAGTACTTC
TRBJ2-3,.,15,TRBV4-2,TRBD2,CASSQRTSHTDTQYF,TGTGCCAGCAGCCAAAGGACTAGCCACACAGATACGCAGTATTTT
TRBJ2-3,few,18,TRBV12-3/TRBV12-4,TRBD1,CASSLALRQGKSTDTQYF,TGTGCCAGCAGTTTAGCGCTCCGACAGGGTAAAAGCACAGATACGCAGTATTTT
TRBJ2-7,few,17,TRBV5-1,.,CASSLLARDWGPYEQYF,TGCGCCAGCAGCTTGTTGGCCCGGGACTGGGGTCCCTACGAGCAGTACTTC
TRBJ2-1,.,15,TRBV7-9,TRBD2,CASSLEVAGADEQFF,TGTGCCAGCAGCTTAGAGGTAGCGGGGGCGGATGAGCAGTTCTTC
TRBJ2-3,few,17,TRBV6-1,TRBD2,CASSEEGRLAFTDTQYF,TGTGCCAGCAGTGAAGAAGGGAGACTAGCGTTCACAGATACGCAGTATTTT